The 16 T cell receptor beta chains below come from one sample, sequenced in a study of CD4 T cells in relation to SARS-CoV-2 and coronaviruses. Before the COVID-19 pandemic, during about 2010-2018, CD4+ T cells were taken from unexposed donors. The cells were cultured for less than twelve days before CD4+ T cells were isolated. The assay was immunoSEQ multiplex PCR, and TCRdb's table has in-frame clones only and misses some. The table lists tens of thousands of clones, about 79% of them singletons. Their target antigens are unknown. The sequenced sample consisted of CD4+ T cells from PBMCs, cultured in vitro. These receptor sequences come from a human donor in good health.

This clone is a singleton in its sample. The genes are TRBV12-3 or TRBV12-4 and TRBJ2-5; D might be TRBD2 (6 bases). The V and J ends lost 2 bases and 2 bases respectively, with 6 bases between them. This CDR3 region has 13 residues. The CDR3 is CASSLLAQETQYF. In DNA, the CDR3 is TGTGCCAGCAGTTTACTAGCGCAAGAGACCCAGTACTTC.

The chain links TRBV4-3 to TRBJ2-2; D is possibly TRBD1 (5 bases). This CDR3 is 16 amino acids long. CDR1 and CDR2 (germline): LGHNA, YSLEER. V shed 3 bases and J shed 0 bases, with 11 bases lying between them. Here the CDR3 reads CASSQGLGSNTGELFF. The CDR3, as DNA: TGCGCCAGCAGCCAGGGGCTAGGCTCGAACACCGGGGAGCTGTTTTTT.

V usage is TRBV9 and J usage is TRBJ2-2; 9 bases agree with TRBD2. The V and J ends lost 4 bases and 6 bases, in that order; junction bases with no gene match: 13. This CDR3 has 17 amino acids. Germline CDR1 is SGDLS and CDR2 is YYNGEE. For the CDR3, the DNA is TGTGCCAGCAGCCGAAGCCTTAGCGGGGGAAGGTCCGGGGAGCTGTTTTTT. Protein sequence: CASSRSLSGGRSGELFF. The variable domain in full, completed from reference TRBV9 and TRBJ2-2, reads DSGVTQTPKHLITATGQRVTLRCSPRSGDLSVYWYQQSLDQGLQFLIQYYNGEERAKGNILERFSAQQFPDLHSELNLSSLELGDSALYFCASSRSLSGGRSGELFFGEGSRLTVL.

The chain recombines TRBV28 with TRBJ1-5; D is perhaps TRBD1 (6 bases). Germline lookup yields CDR1 MDHEN and CDR2 SYDVKM. This CDR3 is 14 amino acids long. Between the trimmed V and J ends, which lost 5 bases and 7 bases, there was a span of 15 bases. The CDR3 DNA follows: TGTGCCAGCAGTACCCACGGGGGCCGACAGCCCCAGCATTTT. Translation: CASSTHGGRQPQHF.

The CDR3, as DNA: TGCGCCAGCAGCTTGGGTCCAGGGGAGGAAAAACTGTTTTTT. Translated, it gives CASSLGPGEEKLFF. The rearrangement links TRBV5-1 to TRBJ1-4, with a possible D match to TRBD1 (6 bases). V was cut by 0 bases and J by 8 bases, with 11 bases left in between. This CDR3 has 14 residues. CDR1 is SGHRS, CDR2 YFSETQ, per germline.

The gene calls are TRBV7-9 and TRBJ1-3; unclear D gene. Germline CDR1 and CDR2: SEHNR and FQNEAQ (reference sequence). V shed 1 base and J shed 0 bases, with 10 bases lying between them. CDR3 length: 16 amino acids. CDR3 loop: CASSLGRGSSGNTIYF. In nucleotides, the CDR3 is TGTGCCAGCAGCTTAGGGCGCGGGAGCTCTGGAAACACCATATATTTT.

A single count supports this clone. The CDR3 bases are TGCGCCAGCAGCCAAAGCCCTCAGGGAAACTATGGCTACACCTTC. Translating gives CASSQSPQGNYGYTF. The chain combines TRBV4-3 with TRBJ1-2, with D possibly being TRBD1 (5 bases). V dropped 2 bases and J dropped 2 bases, with 12 bases sitting between them. The CDR3 is 15 residues long. Germline CDR1 is LGHNA and CDR2 is YSLEER.

The chain couples TRBV12-3 or TRBV12-4 to TRBJ2-5; unclear D gene. The CDR3 contains 13 residues. Trimming stripped 6 bases from V and 2 bases from J, with 10 bases between. CDR3: CASRGLGQETQYF. CDR3 DNA: TGTGCCAGCAGAGGATTAGGTCAAGAGACCCAGTACTTC.

This chain uses TRBV6-1 with TRBJ2-1, with D tentatively TRBD2 (7 bases). This CDR3 contains 14 residues. The V and J ends lost 1 base and 7 bases respectively, with 11 bases between them. Germline assignment: CDR1 MNHNS and CDR2 SASEGT. This CDR3 reads CASSEGGGVNEQFF. DNA for the CDR3: TGTGCCAGCAGTGAAGGCGGGGGCGTAAATGAGCAGTTCTTC.

This clone was counted once. The V and J genes are TRBV5-4 and TRBJ1-1, with no clear D. The CDR3 covers 14 residues. Trimming removed 4 bases at V and 5 bases at J, with 15 bases between. The germline V gene has CDR1 SGHNT and CDR2 YYREEE (reference sequence). CDR3 coding DNA: TGTGCCAGCAGCCTCAGTCAGGCGGAGACTGAAGCTTTCTTT. Protein sequence: CASSLSQAETEAFF.

The genes are TRBV19 and TRBJ2-1; D is uncertain. This CDR3 contains 15 residues. V lost 3 bases and J lost 0, with 9 bases in between. Germline V CDR1 and CDR2: LNHDA, SQIVND (reference sequence). CDR3 nucleotide sequence: TGTGCCAGTAGTATCGACACAAACTCCTACAATGAGCAGTTCTTC. Amino acid sequence: CASSIDTNSYNEQFF. Full variable domain (outside the CDR3, taken from reference TRBV19 and TRBJ2-1): DGGITQSPKYLFRKEGQNVTLSCEQNLNHDAMYWYRQDPGQGLRLIYYSQIVNDFQKGDIAEGYSVSREKKESFPLTVTSAQKNPTAFYLCASSIDTNSYNEQFFGPGTRLTVL.

This chain links TRBV19 with TRBJ1-5; 10 bases align to TRBD1. Germline V gene data show CDR1 as LNHDA and CDR2 as SQIVND (reference sequence). The CDR3 is 17 amino acids. Germline trimming cut 4 bases from V and 2 bases from J; bases unmatched to any gene: 8. The CDR3 spells CASSNRDRGGGNQPQHF. CDR3 nucleotides: TGTGCCAGTAGTAACCGGGACAGGGGAGGAGGCAATCAGCCCCAGCATTTT.

J is TRBJ2-3 and V is TRBV9; 9 positions agree with TRBD2. Germline CDR1 reads SGDLS; CDR2 reads YYNGEE. Germline trimming cut 1 base from V and 3 bases from J; bases unmatched to any gene: 6. CDR3 size: 16 residues. The CDR3 protein is CASSVSSGASTDTQYF. Here the CDR3 DNA reads TGTGCCAGCAGCGTATCTAGCGGGGCTTCTACAGATACGCAGTATTTT.

The chain has TRBV19 and TRBJ2-6, with TRBD1 identical over 7 bases. Germline V gene lookup returns CDR1 LNHDA and CDR2 SQIVND (reference sequence). V shed 3 bases, J shed 0 bases, and the junction held 8 bases outside the gene matches. The CDR3 is made up of 18 amino acids. DNA of the CDR3: TGTGCCAGTAGTATTGGGCGAGGGGGCCACTCTGGGGCCAACGTCCTGACTTTC. This translates into CASSIGRGGHSGANVLTF.

This clone was found once. The genes are TRBV7-2 and TRBJ1-3; TRBD1 might be the D (5 bases). The CDR3 is made up of 16 amino acids. V lost 3 bases and J lost 2, with 14 bases in between. The germline V gene has CDR1 SGHTA and CDR2 FQGNSA. The CDR3 is CASSLAGPQPGNTIYF. Here the CDR3 DNA reads TGTGCCAGCAGCTTGGCAGGGCCTCAACCTGGAAACACCATATATTTT.

In its sample, this clone was seen once. J is TRBJ2-3 and V is TRBV28; tentatively, D is TRBD2 (6 bases). Germline values: CDR1 MDHEN, CDR2 SYDVKM. V was cut by 7 bases and J by 3 bases, with 20 bases left in between. The CDR3 has 16 residues. The CDR3 region is CASTLGGNTFTDTQYF. In DNA form, the CDR3 reads TGTGCCAGCACCCTCGGCGGGAACACCTTTACAGATACGCAGTATTTT.